This T cell receptor beta chain was captured by sequencing in a study of T cells expressing NK-cell markers. About the study: Among the eight sequenced donors, seven tested HCMV-seropositive and one tested seronegative. Broader study findings: Among several donors, these clonotypes also ranked first in the CD3+CD56-NKG2C+ fraction. Several donors had dominant NKG2C+ clonotypes that comprised roughly 1.0-7.0% of their CD8+ T cells.

The CDR3 is 16 amino acids. TCRdb reprocessed the 5' RACE reads and stores each CDR3 protein as one record, lacking DNA. This sample's table reports about 540,000 distinct CDR3 sequences. Comment on this clonotype: Its matching antigen is unknown.

The chain employs TRBV12-3 or TRBV12-4 and TRBJ2-2; no DNA is available, so the TRBD1 call from TCRdb remains unchecked. This receptor was obtained from a man aged 18 to 35 in good health. The source material was blood T cells: a sorted CD56 or NKG2C T cell subset, CD4+ or CD8+ T cells, or bulk PBMC T cells (not recorded which). CDR3 protein: CASSPSLRVYTGELFF.